These T cell receptor beta chains were read from a single sample in a study of blood T cell repertoires in COVID-19. The data were produced by immunoSEQ multiplex PCR, yet TCRdb's version contains in-frame clones alone and is incomplete. The sample records under 300,000 clones, roughly 89% being singletons. The source material was PBMCs or T cells enriched from blood (not recorded which). The receptors here all came from a woman aged 60-70 years who had recovered from COVID-19. Each CDR3 is given with its conserved first and last residue. D genes are given only for firm matches. The size field is filled for only some rows; it gives once, few, many or a size class.

cdr3_length: 13
j_call: TRBJ1-1
clone_size: NA
d_call: NA
v_call: TRBV2
cdr3_nt: TGTGCCAGCCGCCGGGACACCAATACTGAAGCTTTCTTT
cdr3_aa: CASRRDTNTEAFF

cdr3_length: 15
j_call: TRBJ2-3
clone_size: once
d_call: TRBD2
v_call: TRBV7-2
cdr3_nt: TGTGCCAGCAGCTGGACTAGCGGTTCCACAGATACGCAGTATTTT
cdr3_aa: CASSWTSGSTDTQYF

cdr3_length: 16
j_call: TRBJ2-1
clone_size: once
d_call: TRBD2
v_call: TRBV28
cdr3_nt: TGTGCCAGCAGGTCTGGGGGGCTAGCGGGCGTAAATGAGCAGTTCTTC
cdr3_aa: CASRSGGLAGVNEQFF

cdr3_length: 15
j_call: TRBJ2-3
clone_size: once
d_call: NA
v_call: TRBV9
cdr3_nt: TGTGCCAGCAGCGTACGGGACTTTAGCACAGATACGCAGTATTTT
cdr3_aa: CASSVRDFSTDTQYF

cdr3_length: 14
j_call: TRBJ2-7
clone_size: NA
d_call: NA
v_call: TRBV7-9
cdr3_nt: TGTGCCAGCAGCTTTCGGAGGGACTCCTACGAGCAGTACTTC
cdr3_aa: CASSFRRDSYEQYF

cdr3_length: 17
j_call: TRBJ2-6
clone_size: NA
d_call: TRBD1
v_call: TRBV5-4
cdr3_nt: TGTGCCAGCAGCGGGGACAGACCTCTTGCTGGGGCCAACGTCCTGACTTTC
cdr3_aa: CASSGDRPLAGANVLTF

cdr3_length: 13
j_call: TRBJ1-6
clone_size: NA
d_call: NA
v_call: TRBV7-9
cdr3_nt: TGTGCCAGCAGCTCCTCAGGGGATTCACCCCTCCACTTT
cdr3_aa: CASSSSGDSPLHF

cdr3_length: 15
j_call: TRBJ1-5
clone_size: NA
d_call: NA
v_call: TRBV4-1
cdr3_nt: TGCGCCAGCAGCCAAGGGGAGATGGGCAATCAGCCCCAGCATTTT
cdr3_aa: CASSQGEMGNQPQHF

cdr3_length: 17
j_call: TRBJ1-6
clone_size: NA
d_call: TRBD1
v_call: TRBV2
cdr3_nt: TGTGCCAGCATCCCCGACAGGGGGAGCTCCTATAATTCACCCCTCCACTTT
cdr3_aa: CASIPDRGSSYNSPLHF

cdr3_length: 14
j_call: TRBJ2-7
clone_size: NA
d_call: TRBD2
v_call: TRBV5-1
cdr3_nt: TGCGCCAGCAGCTTCGGGACTACTGGATACGAGCAGTACTTC
cdr3_aa: CASSFGTTGYEQYF

cdr3_length: 16
j_call: TRBJ2-7
clone_size: NA
d_call: TRBD2
v_call: TRBV7-2
cdr3_nt: TGTGCCAGCAGCTTGGAGGGGACTAGCGGGGGTTACGAGCAGTACTTC
cdr3_aa: CASSLEGTSGGYEQYF

cdr3_length: 14
j_call: TRBJ2-3
clone_size: few
d_call: NA
v_call: TRBV6-5
cdr3_nt: TGTGCCAGCAAACGAAACAGCTACACAGATACGCAGTATTTT
cdr3_aa: CASKRNSYTDTQYF

cdr3_length: 14
j_call: TRBJ2-1
clone_size: NA
d_call: NA
v_call: TRBV29-1
cdr3_nt: TGCAGCGTTTCCTTGCGGGATCTATACAATGAGCAGTTCTTC
cdr3_aa: CSVSLRDLYNEQFF

cdr3_length: 16
j_call: TRBJ1-3
clone_size: NA
d_call: NA
v_call: TRBV18
cdr3_nt: TGTGCCAGCTCACCTTCAGACAGCAGCTCTGGAAACACCATATATTTT
cdr3_aa: CASSPSDSSSGNTIYF

cdr3_length: 15
j_call: TRBJ2-7
clone_size: NA
d_call: TRBD2
v_call: TRBV27
cdr3_nt: TGTGCCAGCAGTCCCTATCTAGCGGGAGTTGTCGAGCAGTACTTC
cdr3_aa: CASSPYLAGVVEQYF

cdr3_length: 13
j_call: TRBJ2-7
clone_size: NA
d_call: NA
v_call: TRBV5-1
cdr3_nt: TGCGCCAGCAGCTTCGAGGCGTACTACGAGCAGTACTTC
cdr3_aa: CASSFEAYYEQYF

cdr3_length: 20
j_call: TRBJ2-7
clone_size: NA
d_call: NA
v_call: TRBV15
cdr3_nt: TGTGCCACCAGCAGTATTGGAGGGTCAGGCGAGCGGTCCTCTCGGGGCGAGCAGTACTTC
cdr3_aa: CATSSIGGSGERSSRGEQYF

cdr3_length: 13
j_call: TRBJ1-4
clone_size: NA
d_call: NA
v_call: TRBV11-2
cdr3_nt: TGTGCCAGCAGGAGGGTGGGGTATAAAAAACTGTTTTTT
cdr3_aa: CASRRVGYKKLFF

cdr3_length: 15
j_call: TRBJ1-5
clone_size: NA
d_call: NA
v_call: TRBV5-8
cdr3_nt: TGTGCCAGCAGCCAGAGGACAGCATCTAATCAGCCCCAGCATTTT
cdr3_aa: CASSQRTASNQPQHF

cdr3_length: 14
j_call: TRBJ2-7
clone_size: NA
d_call: NA
v_call: TRBV6-5
cdr3_nt: TGTGCCAGCAGCGACCGGGACAAAGTCTACGAGCAGTACTTC
cdr3_aa: CASSDRDKVYEQYF

cdr3_length: 12
j_call: TRBJ1-3
clone_size: NA
d_call: NA
v_call: TRBV12-3/TRBV12-4
cdr3_nt: TGTGCCAGCAGTTTTGGCGGAAACACCATATATTTT
cdr3_aa: CASSFGGNTIYF

cdr3_length: 14
j_call: TRBJ2-5
clone_size: NA
d_call: TRBD2
v_call: TRBV18
cdr3_nt: TGTGCCAGCTCACCCCAGCGGGGCAGAGAGACCCAGTACTTC
cdr3_aa: CASSPQRGRETQYF

cdr3_length: 13
j_call: TRBJ2-2
clone_size: NA
d_call: TRBD2
v_call: TRBV5-1
cdr3_nt: TGCGCCAGCAGCTTGGGACTAGCGGGGGAGCTGTTTTTT
cdr3_aa: CASSLGLAGELFF

cdr3_length: 15
j_call: TRBJ2-2
clone_size: NA
d_call: NA
v_call: TRBV28
cdr3_nt: TGTGCCAGCAGTTACTACCCAATTAACACCGGGGAGCTGTTTTTT
cdr3_aa: CASSYYPINTGELFF

cdr3_length: 15
j_call: TRBJ1-4
clone_size: once
d_call: TRBD1
v_call: TRBV28
cdr3_nt: TGTGCCAGCAGTAAAAGACAGGGAACTAATGAAAAACTGTTTTTT
cdr3_aa: CASSKRQGTNEKLFF

cdr3_length: 14
j_call: TRBJ2-3
clone_size: NA
d_call: NA
v_call: TRBV27
cdr3_nt: TGTGCCAGCAGACCGTCTCGAGGCACAGATACGCAGTATTTT
cdr3_aa: CASRPSRGTDTQYF

cdr3_length: 13
j_call: TRBJ2-2
clone_size: NA
d_call: NA
v_call: TRBV30
cdr3_nt: TGTGCCTGGAGTGGGGGACTCACCGGGGAGCTGTTTTTT
cdr3_aa: CAWSGGLTGELFF

cdr3_length: 15
j_call: TRBJ2-1
clone_size: NA
d_call: TRBD2
v_call: TRBV27
cdr3_nt: TGTGCCAGCAGTTTACGCGGGGGGGGTTACAATGAGCAGTTCTTC
cdr3_aa: CASSLRGGGYNEQFF

cdr3_length: 15
j_call: TRBJ1-5
clone_size: few
d_call: TRBD1
v_call: TRBV28
cdr3_nt: TGTGCCAGCAGTTTATGGGGGACAGGGAATCAGCCCCAGCATTTT
cdr3_aa: CASSLWGTGNQPQHF

cdr3_length: 15
j_call: TRBJ1-1
clone_size: NA
d_call: NA
v_call: TRBV11-3
cdr3_nt: TGTGCCAGCAGTCCAAGCGACAGACTGAACACTGAAGCTTTCTTT
cdr3_aa: CASSPSDRLNTEAFF

cdr3_length: 14
j_call: TRBJ2-1
clone_size: NA
d_call: NA
v_call: TRBV6-5
cdr3_nt: TGTGCCAGCAGTTCTACACTACTGTACAATGAGCAGTTCTTC
cdr3_aa: CASSSTLLYNEQFF

cdr3_length: 14
j_call: TRBJ2-7
clone_size: NA
d_call: TRBD1
v_call: TRBV16
cdr3_nt: TGTGCCAGCAGCCTAGGACAGGGACCTCGGGAGCAGTACTTC
cdr3_aa: CASSLGQGPREQYF

cdr3_length: 13
j_call: TRBJ2-5
clone_size: NA
d_call: NA
v_call: TRBV9
cdr3_nt: TGTGCCAGCAAATCCCGAGGCGAGGAGACCCAGTACTTC
cdr3_aa: CASKSRGEETQYF

cdr3_length: 19
j_call: TRBJ1-3
clone_size: NA
d_call: NA
v_call: TRBV21-1
cdr3_nt: TGTGCCAGCAACAACGTAGGACACCCGATTCCTCCCTCTGGAAACACCATATATTTT
cdr3_aa: CASNNVGHPIPPSGNTIYF

cdr3_length: 14
j_call: TRBJ1-1
clone_size: NA
d_call: NA
v_call: TRBV5-5
cdr3_nt: TGTGCCAGCAGTTTTACCCAGGGGTCCACTGAAGCTTTCTTT
cdr3_aa: CASSFTQGSTEAFF

cdr3_length: 11
j_call: TRBJ1-2
clone_size: once
d_call: NA
v_call: TRBV29-1
cdr3_nt: TGCAGCGGCCGCGAGGGACAAAGCTACACCTTC
cdr3_aa: CSGREGQSYTF